The T cell receptor (beta chain) described here comes from a study of response to subunit inactivated influenza vaccine. Whole-study results and caveats: Seasonal influenza vaccination, on each occasion, was suggested by the authors to recruit few new T cells.

With regard to this clonotype: Its antigen is still unknown.

The CDR3 spans 16 residues. In germline, CDR1 is MGHRA, CDR2 YSYEKL. The ends lost 4 bases at V and 2 bases at J; junction bases unmatched: 5. MiXCR was run by TCRdb on the RT-PCR reads, yielding one entry per CDR3 protein. Of roughly 700,000 distinct CDR3 sequences in the sample, 14% were seen once. The clonotype was recovered from a man aged 45-65 years who received an inactivated influenza vaccine. This specimen was PBMCs from blood, taken about 14 days before vaccination. The V and J genes are TRBV4-1 and TRBJ2-3, with 11 bases matching TRBD2. CDR3 protein: CASSLRLAGPTDTQYF. The DNA for the CDR3 is TGCGCCAGCAGCCTTAGACTAGCGGGGCCCACAGATACGCAGTATTTT.